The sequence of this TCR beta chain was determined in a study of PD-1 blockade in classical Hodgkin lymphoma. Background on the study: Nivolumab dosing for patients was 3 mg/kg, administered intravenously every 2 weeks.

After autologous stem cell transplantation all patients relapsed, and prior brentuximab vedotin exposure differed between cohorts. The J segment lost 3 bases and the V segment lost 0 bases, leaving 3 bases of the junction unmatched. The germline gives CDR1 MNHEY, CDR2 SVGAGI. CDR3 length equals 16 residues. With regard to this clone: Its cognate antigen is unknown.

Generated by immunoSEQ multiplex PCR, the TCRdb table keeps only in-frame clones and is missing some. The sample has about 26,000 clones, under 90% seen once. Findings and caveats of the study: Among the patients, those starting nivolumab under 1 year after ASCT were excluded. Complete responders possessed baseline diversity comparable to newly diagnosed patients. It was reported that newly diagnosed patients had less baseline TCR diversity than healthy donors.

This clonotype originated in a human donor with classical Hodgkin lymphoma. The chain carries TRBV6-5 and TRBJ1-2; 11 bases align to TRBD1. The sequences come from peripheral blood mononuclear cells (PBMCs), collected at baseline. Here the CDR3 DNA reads TGTGCCAGCAGTTACTCGCGGGACAGGGGGGACTATGGCTACACCTTC. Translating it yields CASSYSRDRGDYGYTF.